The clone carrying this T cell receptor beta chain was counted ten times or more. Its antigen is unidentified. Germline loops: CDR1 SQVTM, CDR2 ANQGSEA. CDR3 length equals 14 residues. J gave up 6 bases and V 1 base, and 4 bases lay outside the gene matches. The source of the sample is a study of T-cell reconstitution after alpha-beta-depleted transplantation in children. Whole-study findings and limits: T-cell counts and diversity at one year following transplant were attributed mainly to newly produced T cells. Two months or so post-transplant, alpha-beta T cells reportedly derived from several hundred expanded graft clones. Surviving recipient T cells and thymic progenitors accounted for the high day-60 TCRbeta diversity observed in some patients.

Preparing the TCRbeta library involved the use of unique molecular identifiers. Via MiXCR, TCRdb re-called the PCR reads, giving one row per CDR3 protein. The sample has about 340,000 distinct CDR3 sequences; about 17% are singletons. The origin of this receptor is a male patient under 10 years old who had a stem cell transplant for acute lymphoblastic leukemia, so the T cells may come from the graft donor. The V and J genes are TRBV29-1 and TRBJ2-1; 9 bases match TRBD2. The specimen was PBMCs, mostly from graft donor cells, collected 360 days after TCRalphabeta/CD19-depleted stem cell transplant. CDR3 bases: TGCAGCGTTGAAGGACTAGCGGATTCCAATGAGCAGTTCTTC. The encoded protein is CSVEGLADSNEQFF.